This T cell receptor (beta chain) came from a study of OX40 agonist ivuxolimab in advanced cancers. The length of the CDR3 is 12 residues. Germline V CDR1 and CDR2: MNHNY, SVGAGI (reference sequence). V was trimmed by 5 bases and J by 0 bases, leaving 5 bases between them. The assay was immunoSEQ multiplex PCR, and TCRdb's table has in-frame clones only and misses some. The data contain fewer than 200,000 clones, roughly 92% of them singletons. The rearrangement links TRBV6-6 to TRBJ2-7, with D unclear. The sequence came from an adult with an advanced solid tumor such as melanoma, head and neck, liver or kidney cancer. The input for sequencing was CD4+ or CD8+ T cells sorted from blood, taken in a trial of the OX40 agonist ivuxolimab. DNA of the CDR3: TGTGCCAGCAGTCCCGTCTCCTACGAGCAGTACTTC. This translates into CASSPVSYEQYF.